The clone carrying this T cell receptor (beta chain) came up once. CDR1 is MDHEN, CDR2 SYDVKM, per germline. The CDR3 has 14 residues. The V segment lost 5 bases and the J segment 7 bases; nucleotides outside the gene matches: 6. The entry originates in a study of cytomegalovirus exposure and HLA in healthy donors. Primers for the PCR totalled 60 Vbeta and 13 Jbeta. Sequencing was performed with immunoSEQ multiplex PCR; in TCRdb, only in-frame clones are kept and a portion is missing. The repertoire includes 99,000 or so clones, around 80% of them detected once, and about 6.3% sits in the top ten. The V and J genes are TRBV28 and TRBJ1-3; 9 positions agree with TRBD1. The source material was PBMCs. This TCR came from a man between 18 and 35 years old in good health and CMV-seronegative. In nucleotides, the CDR3 is TGTGCCAGCAGTCCCTCCGGGACAGGGAACACCATATATTTT. It specifies CASSPSGTGNTIYF.